This is a list of T cell receptor beta chains from one sample in a study of identical twins. TCRdb redid the calling of the 5' RACE reads with MiXCR, one entry per CDR3 protein. Among about 200,000 distinct CDR3 sequences, less than 20% were seen once, and the ten largest hold 40% to 45%. The same data also contributed to another study, on T cells expressing NK-cell markers.

Sequenced material: CD8+ T cells sorted from blood. All receptors come from a woman between 18 and 29 years old in good health. Each CDR3 is given with its conserved first and last residue. A D gene is named only where the DNA matches it firmly. The size entry is marked missing in some rows and otherwise reads once, few, many or a size class.

len | abundance | j_gene | v_gene | d_gene | CDR3nt | CDR3aa
15 | few | TRBJ2-1 | TRBV7-8 | . | TGTGCCAGCAGCCTATTGGACCGCTCCTACAATGAGCAGTTCTTC | CASSLLDRSYNEQFF
15 | many | TRBJ2-5 | TRBV12-3/TRBV12-4 | TRBD2 | TGTGCCAGCAGTTCCCAGGGACTAGGAGCGGAGACCCAGTACTTC | CASSSQGLGAETQYF
16 | . | TRBJ2-1 | TRBV24-1 | TRBD2 | TGTGCCACCAGTGGCGTTACTAGCGGGGGGAACAATGAGCAGTTCTTC | CATSGVTSGGNNEQFF
15 | many | TRBJ2-3 | TRBV7-8 | . | TGTGCCAGCAGCTTCCGGGACCAAGGCACAGATACGCAGTATTTT | CASSFRDQGTDTQYF
16 | . | TRBJ2-1 | TRBV9 | TRBD2 | TGTGCCAGCAGCACCCGGGCGGCGGGAGCCTACAATGAGCAGTTCTTC | CASSTRAAGAYNEQFF
15 | few | TRBJ1-5 | TRBV27 | . | TGTGCCAGCAGTTCCACAGGTTATAGCAATCAGCCCCAGCATTTT | CASSSTGYSNQPQHF
16 | . | TRBJ2-1 | TRBV7-9 | . | TGTGCCAGCAGCTTAGCCACAGAGGGGACAAACAATGAGCAGTTCTTC | CASSLATEGTNNEQFF
16 | . | TRBJ1-4 | TRBV9 | . | TGTGCCAGCAGCGTATTGTCGGGGGCTACTAATGAAAAACTGTTTTTT | CASSVLSGATNEKLFF
14 | few | TRBJ1-1 | TRBV12-3/TRBV12-4 | TRBD1 | TGTGCCAGCAGTCCACTTGGGACAGGGGAGGGAGCTTTCTTT | CASSPLGTGEGAFF
15 | few | TRBJ2-5 | TRBV9 | TRBD2 | TGTGCCAGCAGCGTTAGCGGGAGTATACAAGAGACCCAGTACTTC | CASSVSGSIQETQYF
14 | . | TRBJ1-2 | TRBV7-2 | . | TGTGCCAGCAGCTTAGTAGCGGGTCCCAATGGCTACACCTTC | CASSLVAGPNGYTF
11 | . | TRBJ2-7 | TRBV9 | . | TGTGCCAGCAGCACAGGCCCAGAGCAGTACTTC | CASSTGPEQYF
14 | . | TRBJ2-7 | TRBV4-3 | . | TGCGCCAGCAGCCAAGAAGACCCTCCCTACGAGCAGTACTTC | CASSQEDPPYEQYF
15 | few | TRBJ2-7 | TRBV5-5 | TRBD1 | TGTGCCAGCAGCTCGACCTGGGGACAGGTCTACGAGCAGTACTTC | CASSSTWGQVYEQYF
17 | few | TRBJ1-1 | TRBV7-9 | . | TGTGCCAGCAGCCGTAATCGACATACCGGTGGCAACACTGAAGCTTTCTTT | CASSRNRHTGGNTEAFF
13 | . | TRBJ2-1 | TRBV7-6 | . | TGTGCCAGCAGCTTAATTGGGTTCAATGAGCAGTTCTTC | CASSLIGFNEQFF
16 | few | TRBJ2-1 | TRBV27 | TRBD1 | TGTGCCAGCATCGGCTATCCGGGACAGGGGGCGGGTGAGCAGTTCTTC | CASIGYPGQGAGEQFF
14 | many | TRBJ2-5 | TRBV7-3 | . | TGTGCCAGCAGCCCCACCGTCGGGGGAGAGACCCAGTACTTC | CASSPTVGGETQYF
14 | . | TRBJ2-7 | TRBV27 | . | TGTGCCACCGGGTTGGCAGTGAGCTCCTACGAGCAGTACTTC | CATGLAVSSYEQYF
16 | . | TRBJ2-2 | TRBV9 | TRBD2 | TGTGCCAGCAGCCCCACTAGCGGCGTAGACACCGGGGAGCTGTTTTTT | CASSPTSGVDTGELFF
16 | few | TRBJ2-7 | TRBV15 | . | TGTGCCACCAGCAGAGACTGGCGGACTCCGATCTACGAGCAGTACTTC | CATSRDWRTPIYEQYF
15 | . | TRBJ2-7 | TRBV20-1 | . | TGCAGTGCTAGATACCCCGGGCTGAGCTCCTACGAGCAGTACTTC | CSARYPGLSSYEQYF
16 | few | TRBJ2-4 | TRBV20-1 | . | TGCAGTGCTGACCAGCCGGCGGATCTAGCCAAAAACATTCAGTACTTC | CSADQPADLAKNIQYF
16 | . | TRBJ2-2 | TRBV6-2/TRBV6-3 | . | TGTGCCAGCAGTTACGACCCGTGGCAGAACACCGGGGAGCTGTTTTTT | CASSYDPWQNTGELFF